The 26 T cell receptor beta chains presented below share a single source sample, sequenced in a study of blood T cell repertoires in COVID-19. Clones were read by immunoSEQ multiplex PCR, and TCRdb kept only the in-frame ones, dropping some. Of approximately 66,000 clones listed, roughly 90% are singletons. The source material was peripheral blood. Receptor source: a woman aged 45-59 years with active or convalescent COVID-19.

This clone turned up a few times. The gene calls are TRBV7-2 and TRBJ1-2; D call uncertain. The CDR3 extends over 13 amino acids. From germline, CDR1 is SGHTA and CDR2 FQGNSA. Trimming removed 4 bases from V and 4 bases from J, with 10 bases in between. CDR3 DNA sequence: TGTGCCAGCAGCTACGGACTTACCTATGGCTACACCTTC. The encoded protein is CASSYGLTYGYTF.

The CDR3 region has the DNA TGTGCCAGCAGCCCAGCGAGAGGTGAAGCTTTCTTT. Translation: CASSPARGEAFF. The chain carries TRBV14 and TRBJ1-1; D ambiguous. This CDR3 contains 12 residues. Per the germline V gene, CDR1 is SGHDN and CDR2 is FVKESK. V was cut by 4 bases and J by 7 bases, with 10 bases left in between.

The rearrangement links TRBV2 to TRBJ1-5; 9 bases fit TRBD1. The CDR3 totals 15 residues. V shed 3 bases and J 7 bases; nucleotides not matched to a gene: 7. Germline CDR1 and CDR2: SNHLY and FYNNEI. The CDR3 DNA sequence: TGTGCCAGCAGTGACACAGGGGGCGCAGAGCAGCCCCAGCATTTT. Translating gives CASSDTGGAEQPQHF.

The gene calls are TRBV6-1 and TRBJ1-4; D is perhaps TRBD1 (5 bases). V was clipped by 7 bases and J by 3 bases, with 12 bases between them. The CDR3 length is 14 residues. Per the germline V gene, CDR1 is MNHNS and CDR2 is SASEGT. This CDR3 reads CASTKWGANEKLFF. Here the CDR3 DNA reads TGTGCCAGCACTAAATGGGGGGCTAATGAAAAACTGTTTTTT.

The chain recombines TRBV18 with TRBJ2-7, with 9 bases identical to TRBD2. Germline CDR1 reads KGHSH; CDR2 reads LQKENI. The CDR3 spans 16 residues. V lost 2 bases and J lost 3; bases outside the gene matches: 8. The CDR3 loop reads CASSPGVAGVNYEQYF. CDR3 coding DNA: TGTGCCAGCTCACCAGGGGTAGCGGGAGTGAACTACGAGCAGTACTTC.

CDR3 residues: CASSSSDRQNTEAFF. The CDR3 DNA reads as TGTGCCAGCAGCTCCTCGGACAGGCAGAACACTGAAGCTTTCTTT. This chain links TRBV7-9 with TRBJ1-1, with TRBD1 identical over 7 bases. This CDR3 contains 15 residues. Germline values: CDR1 SEHNR, CDR2 FQNEAQ (reference sequence). Trimming took 4 bases from V and 1 from J; bases not matched to a gene: 6.

This clone was recorded once. The chain links TRBV28 to TRBJ2-1; TRBD2 aligns across 7 bases. Trimming at V came to 8 bases and at J to 0 bases, leaving 7 bases not matched to a gene. Germline V gives CDR1 MDHEN, CDR2 SYDVKM. The CDR3 runs 15 residues. The CDR3 region has the DNA TGTGCCAGCGCTAGCGGCTTTCTCTCCTACAATGAGCAGTTCTTC. Translating gives CASASGFLSYNEQFF.

V usage is TRBV3-1 (or the pseudogene TRBV3-2) and J usage is TRBJ1-3; 7 bases align to TRBD1. The CDR3 contains 13 residues. The trim removed 8 bases at V and 4 bases at J, leaving 5 bases unmatched. Germline assignment: CDR1 LGHDT and CDR2 YNNKEL (reference sequence). DNA for the CDR3: TGTGCCAGCTATTCAGGGGGAGGAAACACCATATATTTT. It codes for CASYSGGGNTIYF.

This clone was seen once. The chain uses TRBV4-1 and TRBJ1-2; D might be TRBD1 (6 bases). The CDR3 sequence is 15 residues long. V was pared by 4 bases and J by 4 bases, with 16 bases between. Germline lookup yields CDR1 MGHRA and CDR2 YSYEKL. CDR3 sequence reads: CASSLILQGTYGYTF. The CDR3 nucleotides are TGCGCCAGCAGCCTCATTCTACAGGGAACCTATGGCTACACCTTC.

This rearrangement joins TRBV7-2 to TRBJ1-2, with D maybe TRBD1 (6 bases). V dropped 5 bases and J dropped 3 bases, with 19 bases sitting between them. CDR1 and CDR2 from the germline V gene are SGHTA and FQGNSA. The CDR3 loop spans 16 amino acids. This chain's CDR3 is CASSPWDTDTYYGYTF. CDR3 sequence (DNA): TGTGCCAGCAGCCCCTGGGACACCGACACCTACTATGGCTACACCTTC.

The V gene is TRBV7-3, the J gene TRBJ2-7; possible D gene TRBD2, 6 bases. Germline V gives CDR1 SGHTA, CDR2 FQGTGA. V lost 2 bases and J 3 bases, leaving 14 bases between the germline ends. CDR3 length: 15 amino acids. CDR3: CASSLRAGFDYEQYF. The CDR3 region has the DNA TGTGCCAGCAGCTTACGAGCGGGTTTCGACTACGAGCAGTACTTC.

The chain recombines TRBV18 with TRBJ2-3; TRBD1 agrees at 7 bases. With V trimmed by 3 bases and J by 4 bases, 4 bases remained unmatched. This CDR3 has 14 amino acids. Germline V lookup: CDR1 KGHSH, CDR2 LQKENI. CDR3: CASSPAQGADTQYF. CDR3 sequence (DNA): TGTGCCAGCTCACCCGCCCAGGGGGCAGATACGCAGTATTTT.

The rearrangement joins TRBV12-3 or TRBV12-4 to TRBJ2-7, with 11 bases identical to TRBD2. The CDR3 totals 13 residues. The V segment lost 8 bases and the J segment 4 bases; nucleotides outside the gene matches: 4. The CDR3 loop reads CASRTSGQYEQYF. Written as DNA, the CDR3 is TGTGCCAGCCGGACTAGCGGGCAATACGAGCAGTACTTC.

The chain is built from TRBV9 and TRBJ1-2; 8 bases fit TRBD1. The ends lost 7 bases at V and 2 bases at J; junction bases unmatched: 13. The CDR3 length is 16 residues. Germline V lookup: CDR1 SGDLS, CDR2 YYNGEE. This chain's CDR3 is CASGEGQANLNYGYTF. The CDR3 nucleotides are TGTGCCAGCGGAGAGGGACAGGCGAACCTAAACTATGGCTACACCTTC.

The rearrangement joins TRBV4-1 to TRBJ1-5; 7 bases are a match to TRBD1. This CDR3 is built from 15 residues. Germline trimming cut 1 base from V and 3 bases from J; bases unmatched to any gene: 3. The germline V gene has CDR1 MGHRA and CDR2 YSYEKL. The CDR3 DNA sequence: TGCGCCAGCAGCCAAGGGGGGACAGCCAATCAGCCCCAGCATTTT. Protein: CASSQGGTANQPQHF.

The rearrangement joins TRBV11-3 to TRBJ1-1; the match to TRBD1 covers 7 bases. V dropped 4 bases and J dropped 2; count of bases not matched to a gene: 4. Germline V gene lookup returns CDR1 SGHNT and CDR2 YENEEA. The CDR3 length is 14 residues. The CDR3 region is CASSSGQLNTEAFF. Written as DNA, the CDR3 is TGTGCCAGCAGCTCGGGACAGTTAAACACTGAAGCTTTCTTT.

This clone was counted only a few times. The J gene is TRBJ1-1, the V gene TRBV6-5; D is uncertain. In germline, CDR1 is MNHEY, CDR2 SVGAGI. V was clipped by 0 bases and J by 7 bases, with 15 bases between them. The CDR3 consists of 15 residues. The CDR3 DNA reads TGTGCCAGCAGTTACTCGAGGGAGACCGGGAGTGAAGCTTTCTTT. It is translated as CASSYSRETGSEAFF.

V gene TRBV5-6 combines with J gene TRBJ1-5; 7 nucleotides agree with TRBD1. Germline V gene lookup returns CDR1 SGHDT and CDR2 YYEEEE. The CDR3 runs to 14 residues. Unmatched junction bases numbered 4, after V lost 1 base and J lost 6 bases. This CDR3 is CASSLRSGGQPQHF. As DNA, the CDR3 is TGTGCCAGCAGCTTGAGGTCAGGGGGTCAGCCCCAGCATTTT. Filled out from reference TRBV5-6 and TRBJ1-5, the complete variable domain reads DAGVTQSPTHLIKTRGQQVTLRCSPKSGHDTVSWYQQALGQGPQFIFQYYEEEERQRGNFPDRFSGHQFPNYSSELNVNALLLGDSALYLCASSLRSGGQPQHFGDGTRLSIL.

The gene calls are TRBV29-1 and TRBJ2-5, with a possible D match to TRBD2 (6 bases). V lost 8 bases and J 2 bases, leaving 21 bases between the germline ends. Per the germline V gene, CDR1 is SQVTM and CDR2 is ANQGSEA. This CDR3 has 15 residues. CDR3 protein: CSTPPAGTPQETQYF. The CDR3 DNA follows: TGCAGCACCCCCCCCGCGGGAACTCCACAAGAGACCCAGTACTTC.

This chain connects TRBV9 to TRBJ2-3, with TRBD2 matching 9 bases. Losses at the gene ends were 4 bases for V and 0 bases for J; bases not matched to a gene: 6. The CDR3 has 16 residues. Germline lookup yields CDR1 SGDLS and CDR2 YYNGEE. The CDR3 DNA is TGTGCCAGCAGCCCCCGACTAGCGGTTAGCACAGATACGCAGTATTTT. Translation: CASSPRLAVSTDTQYF.

The J gene is TRBJ1-6, the V gene TRBV25-1; D unresolved. The ends were cut back, 3 bases at V and 10 bases at J, with 13 bases in the middle. This CDR3 contains 14 residues. Germline V gene lookup returns CDR1 MGHDK and CDR2 SYGVNS. This CDR3 reads CASSDGLRNSPLHF. The CDR3 bases are TGTGCCAGCAGTGATGGGCTTCGTAACTCACCCCTCCACTTT. The full variable domain, in which reference TRBV25-1 and TRBJ1-6 provide the parts outside the CDR3, is EADIYQTPRYLVIGTGKKITLECSQTMGHDKMYWYQQDPGMELHLIHYSYGVNSTEKGDLSSESTVSRIRTEHFPLTLESARPSHTSQYLCASSDGLRNSPLHFGNGTRLTVT.

The chain recombines TRBV5-1 with TRBJ1-5; 7 nucleotides agree with TRBD1. The CDR3 covers 15 residues. Germline CDR1 SGHRS, CDR2 YFSETQ. With 4 bases clipped from V and 9 bases from J, the junction kept 13 bases outside the gene matches. The CDR3 DNA follows: TGCGCCAGCAGCCTTTGGGACAGCCTGGTTGGGCCCCAGCATTTT. This encodes CASSLWDSLVGPQHF.

The V gene is TRBV7-9, the J gene TRBJ2-1; 7 bases fit TRBD2. CDR1 and CDR2 (germline): SEHNR, FQNEAQ (reference sequence). Trimming took 5 bases from V and 2 from J; bases not matched to a gene: 15. The CDR3 runs 18 residues. CDR3 DNA sequence: TGTGCCAGCAGCCCCCCCCAACGGGAGGATGGCCCCTACAATGAGCAGTTCTTC. Translated: CASSPPQREDGPYNEQFF.

Written as DNA, the CDR3 is TGTGCCATCAGGCCGGCGGGGGGCCAGAGTTACAATGAGCAGTTCTTC. Its protein is CAIRPAGGQSYNEQFF. This sequence joins TRBV10-3 and TRBJ2-1, with 8 bases aligning to TRBD2. V dropped 6 bases and J dropped 4; count of bases not matched to a gene: 11. Looked up from germline, CDR1 is ENHRY and CDR2 is SYGVKD. This CDR3 is 16 amino acids long.

This clone appeared a single time. V is TRBV7-2 and J is TRBJ2-3; 11 positions match TRBD2. V was pared by 0 bases and J by 4 bases, with 6 bases of the junction left unmatched. Germline CDR1 reads SGHTA; CDR2 reads FQGNSA. The CDR3 spans 17 residues. This CDR3 is CASSLAPLAGGPDTQYF. As DNA, the CDR3 is TGTGCCAGCAGCTTAGCGCCCCTAGCGGGAGGCCCAGATACGCAGTATTTT.

The chain uses TRBV11-1 and TRBJ1-2; TRBD1 matches at 7 bases. The germline CDR1 and CDR2 sequences are SGHAT and FQDESV (reference sequence). CDR3 size: 15 residues. The trim removed 5 bases at V and 4 bases at J, leaving 10 bases unmatched. The chain's CDR3 is CASSPGDRTPYGYTF. The CDR3 coding sequence is TGTGCCAGCAGCCCAGGGGACAGAACCCCCTATGGCTACACCTTC.